The clone carrying this TCR beta chain was found once. The data derive from a study of technical replicates of blood from four donors. Sequencing used immunoSEQ multiplex PCR; TCRdb keeps in-frame clones, though not all of them. The sample shows about 61,000 clones, 97% of them seen only once. Trimming at V came to 5 bases and at J to 1 base, leaving 8 bases not matched to a gene. This CDR3 spans 15 amino acids. Per the germline V gene, CDR1 is MNHEY and CDR2 is SVGAGI. This TCR derives from a human donor in good health. Sequencing was carried out using T cells isolated from PBMCs. V gene TRBV6-5 combines with J gene TRBJ2-7; 7 positions agree with TRBD2. CDR3 DNA: TGTGCCAGCAGTCCCTCCCCTAGCGGTTCCTACGAGCAGTACTTC. Its translation is CASSPSPSGSYEQYF.